This T cell receptor beta chain was captured by sequencing in a study of human T cells and chemical hapten exposure. Trimming took 0 bases from V and 10 from J; bases not matched to a gene: 10. Germline assignment: CDR1 ENHRY and CDR2 SYGVKD. The CDR3 runs to 17 residues. A single record per CDR3 protein comes from TCRdb applying MiXCR to the RACE reads. Of around 150,000 distinct CDR3 sequences listed, around a quarter are singletons. Time point reported: patch test 3, about 24 weeks after DPC sensitization. This sample's treatment: therapeutic diphenylcyclopropenone sensitization with weekly scalp DPC. This clonotype was picked up a small number of times.

This sequence was found in a young woman with alopecia areata. Some clones in this sample may be carry-over from other donors' samples. V gene TRBV10-3 combines with J gene TRBJ1-4; 11 bases are shared with TRBD1. The sample was whole blood, taken in connection with sensitization to the hapten diphenylcyclopropenone (DPC). The CDR3: CAISESIPGQGVGKLFF. The CDR3 region has the DNA TGTGCCATCAGTGAGTCAATTCCGGGACAGGGGGTAGGAAAACTGTTTTTT.